Shown below are 32 T cell receptor beta chains from a single sample sequenced in a study of T-cell reconstitution after alpha-beta-depleted transplantation in children. Researchers prepared the TCRbeta library using unique molecular identifiers, the study reports. TCRdb redid the calling of the PCR reads with MiXCR, one entry per CDR3 protein. The profile shows fewer than 400,000 distinct CDR3 sequences, over 20% of them singletons. Sequences were derived from PBMCs, mostly from graft donor cells, sampled 180 days after TCRalphabeta/CD19-depleted stem cell transplant. The receptors here all came from a male patient between 5 and 17 years old who had a stem cell transplant for acute lymphoblastic leukemia, so the T cells may come from the graft donor.

This clonotype was counted a few times. The chain combines TRBV7-2 with TRBJ1-6, with D possibly being TRBD1 (5 bases). The CDR3 extends over 15 amino acids. V was pared by 1 base and J by 9 bases, with 13 bases between. The germline gives CDR1 SGHTA, CDR2 FQGNSA. This CDR3 is CASSLVGTGGSPLHF. The CDR3 coding sequence is TGTGCCAGCAGCTTAGTTGGGACCGGCGGTTCACCCCTCCACTTT.

In this sample, this clonotype turned up a few times. J is TRBJ2-1 and V is TRBV7-2, with 7 bases lining up with TRBD2. Germline V lookup: CDR1 SGHTA, CDR2 FQGNSA. The length of the CDR3 is 14 residues. The J segment lost 7 bases and the V segment lost 4 bases, leaving 7 bases of the junction unmatched. The DNA for the CDR3 is TGTGCCAGCAGCTATGGCGGGAGTCGGAATGAGCAGTTCTTC. It encodes CASSYGGSRNEQFF.

This clonotype appeared a few times. The gene calls are TRBV11-1 and TRBJ2-7; D is unresolved. From germline, CDR1 is SGHAT and CDR2 FQDESV (reference sequence). CDR3 length equals 14 residues. The ends were cut back, 3 bases at V and 0 bases at J, with 9 bases in the middle. Here the CDR3 DNA reads TGTGCCAGCAGCTTGTCGGAAGCCTCCTACGAGCAGTACTTC. As protein: CASSLSEASYEQYF.

This chain connects TRBV12-3 or TRBV12-4 to TRBJ1-1, with D possibly being TRBD1 (6 bases). The CDR3 loop spans 15 amino acids. The V end was cut by 1 base, the J end by 2 bases, with 11 bases between. CDR3 amino acids: CASSLGGGFNTEAFF. For the CDR3, the DNA is TGTGCCAGCAGTTTAGGGGGGGGCTTCAACACTGAAGCTTTCTTT.

This clonotype came up a few times. The J gene is TRBJ2-1, the V gene TRBV9; D perhaps matches TRBD2 (6 bases). This CDR3 has 20 residues. V lost 4 bases to trimming and J lost 9 bases, with 35 bases between them. CDR1 and CDR2 (germline): SGDLS, YYNGEE. CDR3 in amino acids: CASSNSPGRRLATRTGEQFF. As DNA, the CDR3 is TGTGCCAGCAGCAACTCCCCCGGTCGTAGGCTAGCGACCCGTACGGGTGAGCAGTTCTTC.

The rearrangement links TRBV6-1 to TRBJ2-1; 14 nucleotides match TRBD2. V lost 6 bases and J lost 7; bases outside the gene matches: 5. There are 15 residues in the CDR3. Germline assignment: CDR1 MNHNS and CDR2 SASEGT. CDR3 region: CASRAGTSGRNEQFF. In DNA form, the CDR3 reads TGTGCCAGCAGGGCCGGGACTAGCGGGAGAAATGAGCAGTTCTTC.

The chain combines TRBV7-9 with TRBJ1-3; tentative D call: TRBD1 (5 bases). The CDR3 loop spans 14 amino acids. The germline CDR1 and CDR2 sequences are SEHNR and FQNEAQ (reference sequence). Between the trimmed V and J ends, which lost 1 base and 3 bases, there was a span of 7 bases. CDR3 nucleotides: TGTGCCAGCAGCTTAGGCAGGGTTGGAAACACCATATATTTT. It encodes CASSLGRVGNTIYF.

The chain recombines TRBV7-6 with TRBJ1-5, with no clear D. Germline CDR1 SGHVS, CDR2 FNYEAQ. The V gene lost 0 bases and the J gene lost 0 bases, with 21 bases spanning the gap. The CDR3 loop spans 20 amino acids. The CDR3 nucleotides are TGTGCCAGCAGCTTAGCTCCTGACGTCCCATCCTCCTATAGCAATCAGCCCCAGCATTTT. Protein sequence: CASSLAPDVPSSYSNQPQHF.

This clonotype was observed a handful of times. V is TRBV9 and J is TRBJ1-3, with 7 bases that match TRBD1. Unmatched junction bases numbered 13, after V lost 4 bases and J lost 0 bases. Germline V CDR1 and CDR2: SGDLS, YYNGEE. The CDR3 runs 18 residues. CDR3 protein: CASSTRDSPWTSGNTIYF. CDR3 DNA: TGTGCCAGCAGCACCCGGGACAGCCCCTGGACCTCTGGAAACACCATATATTTT.

V gene TRBV5-6 combines with J gene TRBJ2-7, with 12 bases lining up with TRBD2. The CDR3 totals 14 residues. Germline V lookup: CDR1 SGHDT, CDR2 YYEEEE. V trimming: 5 bases; J trimming: 5 bases; junction bases outside the gene matches: 5. The CDR3 region has the DNA TGTGCCAGCAGGTCCCGGACTAGCGGGGACGAGCAGTACTTC. The encoded protein is CASRSRTSGDEQYF.

There are a few counts of this clonotype. The chain combines TRBV9 with TRBJ2-1; D is possibly TRBD2 (5 bases). CDR3 size: 15 residues. The germline V and J ends were trimmed by 0 bases and 7 bases, with 14 bases remaining between them. In germline, CDR1 is SGDLS, CDR2 YYNGEE. CDR3 amino acids: CASSVGVGLVNEQFF. The CDR3 DNA follows: TGTGCCAGCAGCGTAGGAGTAGGACTGGTTAATGAGCAGTTCTTC. Filled out from reference TRBV9 and TRBJ2-1, the complete variable domain reads DSGVTQTPKHLITATGQRVTLRCSPRSGDLSVYWYQQSLDQGLQFLIQYYNGEERAKGNILERFSAQQFPDLHSELNLSSLELGDSALYFCASSVGVGLVNEQFFGPGTRLTVL.

This clonotype came up a few times. The chain has TRBV27 and TRBJ2-1; D possibly matches TRBD1 or TRBD2 (6 bases each). Looked up from germline, CDR1 is MNHEY and CDR2 is SMNVEV (reference sequence). The CDR3 sequence is 16 residues long. Trimming pared 8 bases from V and 5 bases from J, leaving 22 bases between. The CDR3 sequence: CASGPRGALYHNEQFF. The CDR3 bases are TGTGCCAGCGGACCGAGGGGGGCCCTTTATCACAATGAGCAGTTCTTC.

This rearrangement joins TRBV4-1 to TRBJ2-3; D could derive from TRBD1 or TRBD2 (5 bases each). CDR3 length equals 16 residues. The germline CDR1 and CDR2 sequences are MGHRA and YSYEKL. The germline V and J ends were trimmed by 3 bases and 6 bases, with 19 bases remaining between them. CDR3 sequence: CASSQGPGPLADTQYF. Here the CDR3 DNA reads TGCGCCAGCAGCCAGGGACCGGGACCCCTAGCCGATACGCAGTATTTT.

This clonotype occurred a few times. The chain is built from TRBV20-1 and TRBJ1-2; tentative D call: TRBD1 (5 bases). Germline V gives CDR1 DFQATT, CDR2 SNEGSKA (reference sequence). Between the trimmed V and J ends, which lost 3 bases and 4 bases, there was a span of 18 bases. The CDR3 totals 15 residues. CDR3 coding DNA: TGCAGTGCTAGTTTAGCCCGGCAGGGAGGCTATGGCTACACCTTC. It translates to CSASLARQGGYGYTF.

This clonotype was detected a few times. The gene calls are TRBV5-5 and TRBJ2-7; possible D gene TRBD1, 5 bases. V was cut by 5 bases and J by 4 bases, with 10 bases left in between. The germline V gene has CDR1 SGHKS and CDR2 YYEKEE (reference sequence). This CDR3 is built from 12 residues. Written as DNA, the CDR3 is TGTGCCAGCAGTCAAACAGGATACGAGCAGTACTTC. Translating gives CASSQTGYEQYF.

The chain links TRBV4-1 to TRBJ2-3, with D possibly TRBD2 on 6 matching bases. The CDR3 loop spans 17 amino acids. Trimming left V 7 bases short and J 0 bases short, with 20 bases between. Germline V gives CDR1 MGHRA, CDR2 YSYEKL. The CDR3 loop is CASTERVRPFSTDTQYF. The DNA for the CDR3 is TGCGCCAGCACGGAGCGGGTACGGCCATTCAGCACAGATACGCAGTATTTT.

This clonotype came up a few times. As DNA, the CDR3 is TGCGCCAGCAGCTTACCCCATGAGCAGTTCTTC. Protein: CASSLPHEQFF. This rearrangement joins TRBV5-1 to TRBJ2-1, with D unresolved. The V and J ends lost 2 bases and 8 bases respectively, with 5 bases between them. The germline V gene encodes CDR1 SGHRS and CDR2 YFSETQ. The CDR3 runs 11 residues. The full variable domain, its missing parts supplied by reference TRBV5-1 and TRBJ2-1, is KAGVTQTPRYLIKTRGQQVTLSCSPISGHRSVSWYQQTPGQGLQFLFEYFSETQRNKGNFPGRFSGRQFSNSRSEMNVSTLELGDSALYLCASSLPHEQFFGPGTRLTVL.

V usage is TRBV20-1 and J usage is TRBJ2-2; D possibly corresponds to TRBD2 (6 bases). Germline-derived CDR1 and CDR2 are DFQATT and SNEGSKA (reference sequence). Trimming left V 0 bases short and J 7 bases short, with 12 bases between. The CDR3 covers 14 residues. CDR3 region: CSARDKGRNGELFF. CDR3 nucleotide sequence: TGCAGTGCTAGAGATAAGGGGAGGAACGGGGAGCTGTTTTTT.

V and J are TRBV4-1 and TRBJ2-7; 9 nucleotides line up with TRBD1. The germline V gene encodes CDR1 MGHRA and CDR2 YSYEKL. The CDR3 runs 16 residues. V lost 2 bases to trimming and J lost 3 bases; unmatched junction nucleotides: 8. CDR3 sequence (DNA): TGCGCCAGCAGCCAACCAAAAACAGGGGGCCTCTACGAGCAGTACTTC. It specifies CASSQPKTGGLYEQYF.

This clonotype was detected only a few times. This chain joins TRBV5-1 and TRBJ2-1; D possibly corresponds to TRBD2 (6 bases). Germline CDR1 and CDR2: SGHRS and YFSETQ. The ends were cut back, 3 bases at V and 7 bases at J, with 11 bases in the middle. CDR3 length: 13 amino acids. CDR3: CASSSYSGNEQFF. DNA of the CDR3: TGCGCCAGCAGCTCTTACAGCGGGAATGAGCAGTTCTTC. Full variable domain (missing parts from reference TRBV5-1 and TRBJ2-1): KAGVTQTPRYLIKTRGQQVTLSCSPISGHRSVSWYQQTPGQGLQFLFEYFSETQRNKGNFPGRFSGRQFSNSRSEMNVSTLELGDSALYLCASSSYSGNEQFFGPGTRLTVL.

The chain links TRBV20-1 to TRBJ2-7; D unclear. V shed 0 bases and J shed 2 bases, with 11 bases lying between them. Germline loops: CDR1 DFQATT, CDR2 SNEGSKA (reference sequence). The CDR3 is 14 residues long. The CDR3 DNA is TGCAGTGCTAGAGATTTCTTACGGGCCTACGAGCAGTACTTC. Its protein product is CSARDFLRAYEQYF.

In this sample, this clonotype turned up a few times. V gene TRBV6-6 combines with J gene TRBJ2-7, with D hard to call. V lost 4 bases and J lost 5, with 9 bases in between. This CDR3 contains 12 residues. Germline CDR1 and CDR2: MNHNY and SVGAGI (reference sequence). The CDR3 sequence is CASSFAGNEQYF. CDR3 DNA: TGTGCCAGCAGTTTTGCCGGCAACGAGCAGTACTTC.

This clonotype was picked up many times. The chain has TRBV12-3 or TRBV12-4 and TRBJ2-1; the match to TRBD2 covers 11 bases. The CDR3 contains 15 residues. Trimming took 6 bases from V and 7 from J; bases not matched to a gene: 8. The CDR3 is CASSRSGRARNEQFF. DNA of the CDR3: TGTGCCAGCAGCCGTAGCGGGAGGGCCCGTAATGAGCAGTTCTTC.

The chain has TRBV6-5 and TRBJ2-7; perhaps TRBD2 as D (6 bases). V lost 0 bases and J lost 3, with 21 bases in between. This CDR3 is 18 amino acids long. The germline V gene encodes CDR1 MNHEY and CDR2 SVGAGI. The CDR3 nucleotides are TGTGCCAGCAGTTACTCGGTGCGGGGAGCGGCTATCATCTACGAGCAGTACTTC. The encoded protein is CASSYSVRGAAIIYEQYF.

This clonotype has a single count. The chain recombines TRBV13 with TRBJ2-5; 10 bases match TRBD2. The CDR3 runs 16 residues. The germline V gene has CDR1 PRHDT and CDR2 FYEKMQ (reference sequence). V lost 3 bases and J lost 3; bases outside the gene matches: 7. CDR3 residues: CASSFPLAGVEETQYF. DNA of the CDR3: TGTGCCAGCAGCTTCCCGCTAGCGGGAGTCGAAGAGACCCAGTACTTC.

The chain carries TRBV29-1 and TRBJ2-3; 8 positions match TRBD1. Germline-derived CDR1 and CDR2 are SQVTM and ANQGSEA. V dropped 5 bases and J dropped 4; count of bases not matched to a gene: 8. The CDR3 is 14 amino acids. The CDR3 nucleotides read TGCAGCGTTCCGTGGACAGGGAACTCAGATACGCAGTATTTT. Amino acid sequence: CSVPWTGNSDTQYF.

The chain joins TRBV27 to TRBJ2-1; weak D call: TRBD2 (6 bases). V dropped 0 bases and J dropped 6 bases, with 15 bases sitting between them. This CDR3 comprises 16 residues. From germline, CDR1 is MNHEY and CDR2 SMNVEV (reference sequence). CDR3 in DNA: TGTGCCAGCAGTTTATCCGGGGGACTGAGGGGCAATGAGCAGTTCTTC. It yields the protein CASSLSGGLRGNEQFF.

The rearrangement links TRBV10-1 to TRBJ1-5, with TRBD1 matching 7 bases. The CDR3 covers 16 residues. From germline, CDR1 is WNHNN and CDR2 SYGVQD (reference sequence). Trimming removed 5 bases from V and 4 bases from J; junction bases left unmatched: 11. The chain's CDR3 is CASSSPGTELNQPQHF. In DNA form, the CDR3 reads TGCGCCAGCAGTTCCCCGGGGACAGAATTGAATCAGCCCCAGCATTTT.

This clonotype was detected a few times. The gene calls are TRBV4-3 and TRBJ2-1, with a tentative D call TRBD2 (5 bases). The germline CDR1 and CDR2 sequences are LGHNA and YSLEER. The length of the CDR3 is 15 residues. V gave up 5 bases and J gave up 4 bases, with 15 bases separating them. The CDR3 coding sequence is TGCGCCAGCAGCTACTGGGGAGAAAGGTACAATGAGCAGTTCTTC. It encodes CASSYWGERYNEQFF.

This clonotype was seen only a few times. The rearrangement uses TRBV6-1 and TRBJ2-7, with D possibly TRBD2 on 5 matching bases. V was pared by 4 bases and J by 2 bases, with 24 bases between. CDR1 MNHNS and CDR2 SASEGT come from the germline V gene. The CDR3 runs to 18 residues. This CDR3 reads CASSASKYVPLTTYEQYF. CDR3 coding DNA: TGTGCCAGCAGTGCTAGCAAATATGTACCCTTGACTACCTACGAGCAGTACTTC.

This clonotype has just a few counts. The rearrangement joins TRBV20-1 to TRBJ1-1; D is uncertain. Germline CDR1 is DFQATT and CDR2 is SNEGSKA (reference sequence). The CDR3 covers 13 residues. Trimming left V 3 bases short and J 3 bases short, with 11 bases between. The CDR3 region has the DNA TGCAGTGCTAGTTCCGCCTATCACACTGAAGCTTTCTTT. It translates to CSASSAYHTEAFF.

The J gene is TRBJ2-4, the V gene TRBV21-1; TRBD1 is taken as the D call from the table, unchecked against the DNA. TRBV21-1 is reported as a pseudogene. The CDR3 is 17 residues long. CDR3 DNA: TGTGCCAGCAGCGACTTCCTAGGGGGGTTGGCCAAAAACATTCAGTACTTC. Amino acid sequence: CASSDFLGGLAKNIQYF.